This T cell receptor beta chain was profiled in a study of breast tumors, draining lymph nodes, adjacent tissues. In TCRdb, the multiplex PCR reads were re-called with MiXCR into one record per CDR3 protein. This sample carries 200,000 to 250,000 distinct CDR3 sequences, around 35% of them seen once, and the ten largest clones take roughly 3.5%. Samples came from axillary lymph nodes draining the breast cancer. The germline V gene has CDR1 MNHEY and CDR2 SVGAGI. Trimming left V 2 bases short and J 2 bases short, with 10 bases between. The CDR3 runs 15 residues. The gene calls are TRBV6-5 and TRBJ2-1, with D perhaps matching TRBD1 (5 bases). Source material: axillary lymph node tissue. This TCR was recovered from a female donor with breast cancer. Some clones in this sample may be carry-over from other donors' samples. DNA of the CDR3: TGTGCCAGCAGTTACAGACAGCCAACCTACAATGAGCAGTTCTTC. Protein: CASSYRQPTYNEQFF.